The present T cell receptor (beta chain) was sequenced within a study of TIL therapy for anti-PD-1-resistant metastatic lung cancer. Study context: Tumors had a median PD-L1 proportion score of around 6%.

The CDR3 consists of 16 residues. V lost 2 bases to trimming and J lost 0 bases, with 11 bases between them. CDR1 and CDR2 (germline): KGHSH, LQKENI. Time point described: pre-treatment sample, taken before nivolumab and TIL therapy. The tumor samples were excised metastases, mostly pleural nodules or supraclavicular lymph nodes. The libraries were made with immunoSEQ v3. TCRdb's copy holds only in-frame clones and misses some; the assay was immunoSEQ multiplex PCR. The sample consists of 10,000 to 15,000 clones, approximately 59% of them appearing once. This TCR was recovered from a person aged 25 to 80 with non-small cell lung cancer. The sequences come from tumor tissue, collected at baseline. J is TRBJ2-1 and V is TRBV18, with D uncertain. The DNA for the CDR3 is TGTGCCAGCTCACCATGGTTCCATAGCTCCTACAATGAGCAGTTCTTC. Translated, it gives CASSPWFHSSYNEQFF.